This TCR beta chain came from a study of blood T cells in healthy people across ages. Trimming left V 2 bases short and J 10 bases short, with 18 bases between. This CDR3 spans 15 amino acids. Germline values: CDR1 MGHRA, CDR2 YSYEKL. This clonotype was recorded once. Antigen unknown. A second 7 to 11 cycle PCR used barcoded and J-beta primers. TCRdb ran MiXCR on the 5' RACE reads and lists one entry per CDR3 protein. Of approximately 360,000 distinct CDR3 sequences listed, about 55% are singletons. Findings of the study overall: Naive and antigen-experienced cells were not separated, limiting conclusive comparison. Greater diversity and more naive CD4+ cells were seen in long-lived donors than in aged donors.

The sequence was collected from a man aged 55 to 69 in good health. Sequencing was carried out using blood. The chain is built from TRBV4-1 and TRBJ2-1; D gene unclear. The CDR3 sequence is CASSQKLSDIAEQFF. CDR3 nucleotide sequence: TGCGCCAGCAGCCAAAAACTGTCTGATATAGCCGAGCAGTTCTTC.